This TCR beta chain was captured in a study of T cell clones after liver transplantation. Overall study context: Graft-donor-reactive sequences were compared with third-party-reactive TCRbeta sequences from pre-transplant mixed lymphocyte reactions. Subjects received no induction therapy and standard immunosuppression until randomization at 12-24 months post-transplant. Draws occurred before transplant, before withdrawal, and after complete or failed withdrawal.

TCRdb's copy holds only in-frame clones and misses some; the assay was immunoSEQ multiplex PCR. Of approximately 22,000 clones listed, about 94% were seen once; the top ten hold 20% to 25%. CDR1 is LNHDA, CDR2 SQIVND, per germline (reference sequence). The CDR3 runs 14 residues. The ends lost 3 bases at V and 4 bases at J; junction bases unmatched: 3. This clone was seen only once. This CDR3 is also generated by other DNA sequences in the sample. V is TRBV19 and J is TRBJ1-5, with 7 nucleotides matching TRBD1. This specimen consisted of CD8+ T cells from blood, obtained around 27 months after liver transplant. The TCR comes from a human patient who received a liver transplant. A share of the T cells may be of graft donor origin. CDR3 amino acids: CASSIRDSNQPQHF. The CDR3 nucleotides are TGTGCCAGTAGTATCCGGGACAGTAATCAGCCCCAGCATTTT.